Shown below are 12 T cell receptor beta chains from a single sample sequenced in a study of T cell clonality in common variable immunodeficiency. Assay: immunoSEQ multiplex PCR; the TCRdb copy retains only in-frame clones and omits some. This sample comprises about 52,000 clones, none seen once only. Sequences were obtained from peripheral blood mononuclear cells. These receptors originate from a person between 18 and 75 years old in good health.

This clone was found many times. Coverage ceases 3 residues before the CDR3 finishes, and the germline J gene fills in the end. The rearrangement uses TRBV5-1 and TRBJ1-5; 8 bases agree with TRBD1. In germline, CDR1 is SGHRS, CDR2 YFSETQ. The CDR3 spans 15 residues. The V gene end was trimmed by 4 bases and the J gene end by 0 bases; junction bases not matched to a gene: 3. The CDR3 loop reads CASSRTGLSNQPQHF. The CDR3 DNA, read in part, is TGCGCCAGCAGCCGGACAGGGCTTAGCAATCAGCCC.

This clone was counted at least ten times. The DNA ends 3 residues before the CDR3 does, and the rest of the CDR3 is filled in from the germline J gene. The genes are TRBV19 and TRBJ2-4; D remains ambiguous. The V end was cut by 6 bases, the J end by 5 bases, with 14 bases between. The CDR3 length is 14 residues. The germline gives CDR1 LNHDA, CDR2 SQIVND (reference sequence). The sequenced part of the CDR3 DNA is TGTGCCAGTAGCCCTTTAGGGCCGGAAAACATT. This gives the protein CASSPLGPENI. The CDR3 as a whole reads CASSPLGPENIQYF.

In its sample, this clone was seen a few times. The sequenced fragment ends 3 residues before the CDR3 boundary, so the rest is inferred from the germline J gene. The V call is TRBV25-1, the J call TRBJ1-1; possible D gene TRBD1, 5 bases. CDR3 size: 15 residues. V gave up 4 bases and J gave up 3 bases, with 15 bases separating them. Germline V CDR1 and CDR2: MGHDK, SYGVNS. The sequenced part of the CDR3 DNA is TGTGCCAGCAGTGTATCACTACGGGGGGACACTGAA. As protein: CASSVSLRGDTE. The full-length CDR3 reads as CASSVSLRGDTEAFF.

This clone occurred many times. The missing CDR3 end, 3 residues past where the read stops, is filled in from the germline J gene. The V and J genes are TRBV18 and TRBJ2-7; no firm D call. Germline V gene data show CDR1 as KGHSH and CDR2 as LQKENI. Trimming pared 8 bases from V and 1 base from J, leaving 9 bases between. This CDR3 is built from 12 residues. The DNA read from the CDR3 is TGTGCCAGCCACGACTCATCCTACGAG. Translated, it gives CASHDSSYE. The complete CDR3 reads CASHDSSYEQYF.

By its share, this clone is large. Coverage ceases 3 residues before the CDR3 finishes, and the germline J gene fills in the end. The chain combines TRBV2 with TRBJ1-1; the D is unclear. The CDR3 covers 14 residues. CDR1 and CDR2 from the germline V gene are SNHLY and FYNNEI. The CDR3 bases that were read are TGTGCCAGCAGTGAAATGGGCACTTTCCCCTCT. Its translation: CASSEMGTFPS. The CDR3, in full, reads CASSEMGTFPSAFF.

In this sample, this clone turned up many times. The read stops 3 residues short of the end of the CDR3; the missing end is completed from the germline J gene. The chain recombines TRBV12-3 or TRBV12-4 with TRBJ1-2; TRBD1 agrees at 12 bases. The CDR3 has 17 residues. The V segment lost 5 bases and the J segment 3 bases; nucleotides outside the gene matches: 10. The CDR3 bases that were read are TGTGCCAGCAGTCCCTCCGGGACAGGGGGCGCTTACTATGGC. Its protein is CASSPSGTGGAYYG. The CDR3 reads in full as CASSPSGTGGAYYGYTF.

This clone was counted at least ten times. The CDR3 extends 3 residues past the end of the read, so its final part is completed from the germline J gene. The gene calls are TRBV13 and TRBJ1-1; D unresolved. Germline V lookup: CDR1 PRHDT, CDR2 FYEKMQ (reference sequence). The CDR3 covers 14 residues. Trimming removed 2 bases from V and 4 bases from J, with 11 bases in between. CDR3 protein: CASSLIPKGTEAFF. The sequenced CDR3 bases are TGTGCCAGCAGCTTAATTCCGAAGGGCACTGAA.

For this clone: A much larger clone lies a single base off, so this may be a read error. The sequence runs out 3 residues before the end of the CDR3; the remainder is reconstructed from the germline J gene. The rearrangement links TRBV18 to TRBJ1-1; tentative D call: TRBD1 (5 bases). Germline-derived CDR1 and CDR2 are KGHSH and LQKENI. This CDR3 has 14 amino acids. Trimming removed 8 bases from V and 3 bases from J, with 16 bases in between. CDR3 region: CASPSPRGDTEAFF. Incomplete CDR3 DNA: TGTGCCAGCCCGTCTCCACGGGGGGACACTGAA.

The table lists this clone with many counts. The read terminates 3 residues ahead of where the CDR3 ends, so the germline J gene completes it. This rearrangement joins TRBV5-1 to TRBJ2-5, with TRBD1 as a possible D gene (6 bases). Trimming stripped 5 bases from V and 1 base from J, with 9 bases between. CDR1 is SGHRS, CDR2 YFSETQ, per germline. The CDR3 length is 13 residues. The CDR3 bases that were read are TGCGCCAGCAGAGTACAGGGCCAAGAGACC. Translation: CASRVQGQET. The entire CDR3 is CASRVQGQETQYF.

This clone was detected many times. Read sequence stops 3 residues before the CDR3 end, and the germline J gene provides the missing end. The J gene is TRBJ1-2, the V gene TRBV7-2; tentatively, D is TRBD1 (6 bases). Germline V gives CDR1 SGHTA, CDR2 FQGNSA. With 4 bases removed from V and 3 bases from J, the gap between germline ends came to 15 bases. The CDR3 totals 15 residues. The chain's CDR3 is CASSSSQPGDYGYTF. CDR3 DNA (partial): TGTGCCAGCAGCTCAAGCCAGCCAGGGGACTATGGC.

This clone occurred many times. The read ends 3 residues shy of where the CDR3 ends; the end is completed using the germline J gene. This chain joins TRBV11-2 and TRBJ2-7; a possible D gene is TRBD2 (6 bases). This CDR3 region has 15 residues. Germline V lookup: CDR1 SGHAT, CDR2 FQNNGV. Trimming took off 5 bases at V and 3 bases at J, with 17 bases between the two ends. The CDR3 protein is CASSPGRTIFYEQYF. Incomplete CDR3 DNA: TGTGCCAGCAGCCCCGGACGGACTATCTTCTACGAG.

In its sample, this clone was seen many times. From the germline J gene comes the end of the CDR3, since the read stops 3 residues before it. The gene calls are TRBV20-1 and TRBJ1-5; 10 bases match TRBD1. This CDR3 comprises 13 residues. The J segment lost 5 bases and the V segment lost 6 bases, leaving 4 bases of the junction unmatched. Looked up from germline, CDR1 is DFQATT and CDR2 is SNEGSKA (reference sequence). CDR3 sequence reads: CSASGTGDQPQHF. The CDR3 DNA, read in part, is TGCAGTGCCTCCGGGACAGGGGATCAGCCC.